Described below is a single T cell receptor (beta chain) sequence and its context. Its antigen is currently unknown. The sample is drawn from a study of beta chain features in type 1 diabetes. Whole-study results and caveats: Shorter TCRB CDR3s, moderately but significantly so, marked every one of the four CD4+ subsets in Type 1 diabetes patients.

The investigators reverse transcribed all of the isolated RNA, so they sequenced expressed TCRB transcripts. Method: immunoSEQ multiplex PCR; TCRdb's copy keeps in-frame clones and lacks some. The sample contains about 660,000 clones, over 13% of which appear only once. Germline values: CDR1 MGHDK, CDR2 SYGVNS. V lost 4 bases and J lost 3, with 16 bases in between. This CDR3 has 16 amino acids. Sequencing was performed on naive CD4+ T cells from blood. This sequence originates from a man in his late teens or twenties with type 1 diabetes. The chain links TRBV25-1 to TRBJ1-3; D is possibly TRBD1 (5 bases). CDR3 loop: CASSGLPGTVGNTIYF. The CDR3 nucleotides are TGTGCCAGCAGTGGCCTCCCCGGGACGGTTGGAAACACCATATATTTT.